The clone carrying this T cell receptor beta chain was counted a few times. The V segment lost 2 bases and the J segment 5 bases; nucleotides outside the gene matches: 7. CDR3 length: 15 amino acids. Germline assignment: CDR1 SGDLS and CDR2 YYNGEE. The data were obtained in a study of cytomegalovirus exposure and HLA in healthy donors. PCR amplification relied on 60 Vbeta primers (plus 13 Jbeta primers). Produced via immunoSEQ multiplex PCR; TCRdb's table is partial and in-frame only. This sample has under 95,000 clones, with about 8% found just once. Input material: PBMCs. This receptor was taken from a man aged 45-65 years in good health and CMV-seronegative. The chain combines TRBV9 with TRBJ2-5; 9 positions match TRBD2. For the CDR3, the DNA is TGTGCCAGCAGCGTGCGGGGGGGCCAAGGGGAGACCCAGTACTTC. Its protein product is CASSVRGGQGETQYF.